Below, 10 T cell receptor beta chains from the same sample are listed, as sequenced in a study of cytomegalovirus exposure and HLA in healthy donors. Primers for the PCR totalled 60 Vbeta and 13 Jbeta. Here immunoSEQ multiplex PCR was the method, and the copy in TCRdb shows in-frame clones only, minus some. This table has 80,000 to 100,000 clones, around 68% appearing once. Specimen: PBMCs. These receptors originate from a man in his fifties in good health and CMV-seronegative.

This clone was seen a single time. The chain carries TRBV28 and TRBJ1-4; TRBD1 is a possible D gene (5 bases). The V end lost 3 bases, the J end lost 3 bases, and 8 bases lay between the germline ends. The germline gives CDR1 MDHEN, CDR2 SYDVKM. The CDR3 extends over 14 amino acids. The CDR3 region has the DNA TGTGCCAGCAGTTTTTCGGGGGCTAATGAAAAACTGTTTTTT. Protein sequence: CASSFSGANEKLFF.

The V call is TRBV11-2, the J call TRBJ2-1; D gene uncertain. Germline values: CDR1 SGHAT, CDR2 FQNNGV. V was shortened by 2 bases and J by 4 bases, with 9 bases between the two germline ends. The CDR3 contains 14 residues. The CDR3 here is CASSLSRGYNEQFF. CDR3 bases: TGTGCCAGCAGCTTATCACGAGGATACAATGAGCAGTTCTTC.

V and J are TRBV19 and TRBJ2-2; 11 bases align to TRBD2. Germline V gene lookup returns CDR1 LNHDA and CDR2 SQIVND (reference sequence). The CDR3 is made up of 14 amino acids. Trimming removed 7 bases from V and 6 bases from J; junction bases left unmatched: 4. This chain's CDR3 is CASTIAGGSGELFF. CDR3 sequence (DNA): TGTGCCAGTACGATAGCGGGAGGGTCCGGGGAGCTGTTTTTT. The complete variable domain, with remaining parts taken from reference TRBV19 and TRBJ2-2, reads DGGITQSPKYLFRKEGQNVTLSCEQNLNHDAMYWYRQDPGQGLRLIYYSQIVNDFQKGDIAEGYSVSREKKESFPLTVTSAQKNPTAFYLCASTIAGGSGELFFGEGSRLTVL.

The V and J genes are TRBV7-2 and TRBJ2-2, with 9 bases aligning to TRBD2. The CDR3 runs to 16 residues. The V segment lost 3 bases and the J segment 5 bases; nucleotides outside the gene matches: 7. Germline V gene sequence: CDR1 SGHTA, CDR2 FQGNSA. CDR3 protein: CASSLAGGSGTGELFF. Here the CDR3 DNA reads TGTGCCAGCAGCTTGGCGGGAGGGAGCGGAACCGGGGAGCTGTTTTTT.

The rearrangement uses TRBV4-2 and TRBJ1-5; 8 bases match TRBD1. CDR3 length: 15 amino acids. Germline CDR1 reads LGHNA; CDR2 reads YNFKEQ. V shed 4 bases, J shed 3 bases, and the junction held 5 bases outside the gene matches. The CDR3 DNA is TGTGCCAGCAGCCCGCGACAGGGGAACAATCAGCCCCAGCATTTT. Translating it yields CASSPRQGNNQPQHF.

This clone turned up a few times. The chain combines TRBV19 with TRBJ2-1, with 13 bases aligning to TRBD2. The CDR3 length is 17 residues. The trim removed 4 bases at V and 2 bases at J, leaving 5 bases unmatched. Germline V gene data show CDR1 as LNHDA and CDR2 as SQIVND (reference sequence). This chain's CDR3 is CASSRRTSGSTYNEQFF. Written as DNA, the CDR3 is TGTGCCAGTAGTAGACGGACTAGCGGGAGTACCTACAATGAGCAGTTCTTC.

The chain has TRBV15 and TRBJ1-1; 8 bases are a match to TRBD1. This CDR3 is built from 15 residues. V lost 0 bases, J lost 5 bases, and 5 bases stayed unmatched. Germline V gives CDR1 LNHNV, CDR2 YYDKDF (reference sequence). The CDR3 is CATSRDRGLGTEAFF. Written as DNA, the CDR3 is TGTGCCACCAGCAGAGACAGGGGGCTGGGGACTGAAGCTTTCTTT.

The chain recombines TRBV11-2 with TRBJ2-1, with 10 bases aligning to TRBD2. The CDR3 consists of 17 residues. V shed 5 bases, J shed 6 bases, and the junction held 13 bases outside the gene matches. CDR1 is SGHAT, CDR2 FQNNGV, per germline. The CDR3 loop is CASSTGTSVGAGNEQFF. The CDR3 nucleotides are TGTGCCAGCAGCACCGGGACTAGCGTAGGGGCGGGCAATGAGCAGTTCTTC. The full variable domain, with the rest looked up from reference TRBV11-2 and TRBJ2-1, is EAGVAQSPRYKIIEKRQSVAFWCNPISGHATLYWYQQILGQGPKLLIQFQNNGVVDDSQLPKDRFSAERLKGVDSTLKIQPAKLEDSAVYLCASSTGTSVGAGNEQFFGPGTRLTVL.

V gene TRBV7-9 combines with J gene TRBJ2-7; 10 positions agree with TRBD1. CDR3 length: 15 amino acids. Germline CDR1 is SEHNR and CDR2 is FQNEAQ (reference sequence). Losses at the gene ends were 5 bases for V and 6 bases for J; bases not matched to a gene: 10. CDR3 in DNA: TGTGCCAGCAGCCGACGGACAGGGGGTGTATTCGAGCAGTACTTC. Translated, it gives CASSRRTGGVFEQYF.

As DNA, the CDR3 is TGCGCCAGCAGCTTAGGACTACAAGAGACCCAGTACTTC. This gives the protein CASSLGLQETQYF. V is TRBV5-1 and J is TRBJ2-5, with D possibly matching TRBD2 (6 bases). Trimming removed 2 bases from V and 2 bases from J, with 7 bases in between. CDR3 length: 13 residues. Germline CDR1 and CDR2: SGHRS and YFSETQ.